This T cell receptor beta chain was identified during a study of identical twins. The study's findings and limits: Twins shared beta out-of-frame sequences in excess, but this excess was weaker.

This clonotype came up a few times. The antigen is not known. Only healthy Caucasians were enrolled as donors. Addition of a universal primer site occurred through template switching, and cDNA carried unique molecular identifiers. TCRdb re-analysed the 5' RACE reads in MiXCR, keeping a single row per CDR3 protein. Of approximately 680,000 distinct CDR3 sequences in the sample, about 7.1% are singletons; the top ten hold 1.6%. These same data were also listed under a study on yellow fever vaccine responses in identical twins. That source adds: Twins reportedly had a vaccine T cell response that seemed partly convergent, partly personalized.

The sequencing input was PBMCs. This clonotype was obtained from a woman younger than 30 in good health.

CDR3 coding DNA: TGTGCCAGCAGCCTTACAGGGGGGTTTGGAGATACGCAGTATTTT. It codes for CASSLTGGFGDTQYF. This chain links TRBV12-3 or TRBV12-4 with TRBJ2-3, with 8 bases matching TRBD1. This CDR3 has 15 amino acids. V trimming: 6 bases; J trimming: 5 bases; junction bases outside the gene matches: 10.